This TCR beta chain was obtained from a study of cytomegalovirus exposure and HLA in healthy donors. Vbeta (60) and Jbeta (13) primers were used in the PCR. TCRdb's table, derived via immunoSEQ multiplex PCR, lists solely in-frame clones and lacks some. This table has about 98,000 clones, more than 60% appearing once. The study, taken as a whole, reports: Many donors carried some public TCRs, although rarity characterized most TCR sequences. Three of the chains that were CMV-associated were confirmed in vitro to be specific for CMV antigens. The study put under 200 TCR beta chains on its list as cytomegalovirus-associated.

Germline V gives CDR1 MDHEN, CDR2 SYDVKM. CDR3 length equals 14 residues. Trimming took 3 bases from V and 6 from J, leaving 14 bases between them. Details on this clone: Its specificity is not known.

The sequenced sample consisted of PBMCs. This receptor was identified in a man in his fifties or sixties in good health and CMV-seronegative. The genes are TRBV28 and TRBJ1-1, with D tentatively TRBD1 (6 bases). In nucleotides, the CDR3 is TGTGCCAGCAGTTTGGGGGCAATCCGTCCTGAAGCTTTCTTT. This encodes CASSLGAIRPEAFF.